What follows are 12 T cell receptor beta chains derived from one specimen sequenced in a study of metastatic and nonmetastatic thyroid tumors. TCRdb ran MiXCR on the PCR reads. The repertoire holds approximately 38,000 clones, about 16% seen once, with 3% to 4% in the top ten. No treatment of any kind had been given to any patient before thyroid surgery. Specimen: blood. The receptors stem from a female donor with papillary thyroid cancer or a benign thyroid nodule (not recorded which). Some clones in this sample may be carry-over from other donors' samples.

This clone was counted at least ten times. With a much larger clone just one base away, this may be a read error. The chain has TRBV6-1 and TRBJ1-6; perhaps TRBD1 as D (6 bases). V was shortened by 5 bases and J by 10 bases, with 15 bases between the two germline ends. The germline V gene has CDR1 MNHNS and CDR2 SASEGT. CDR3 length: 14 amino acids. CDR3 protein: CASSTEQGRSPLHF. CDR3 DNA: TGTGCCAGCAGTACCGAACAGGGTCGATCACCCCTCCACTTT.

This clone was detected ten times or more. J is TRBJ1-2 and V is TRBV12-3 or TRBV12-4, with a weak D call TRBD1 (6 bases). Trimming stripped 6 bases from V and 0 bases from J, with 11 bases between. CDR3 length: 14 amino acids. DNA of the CDR3: TGTGCCAGCAGCGGGACACATTCTAACTATGGCTACACCTTC. This codes for CASSGTHSNYGYTF.

This clone was seen ten or more times. The chain joins TRBV9 to TRBJ1-4, with D tentatively TRBD1 (6 bases). The CDR3 length is 14 residues. V was clipped by 3 bases and J by 3 bases, with 9 bases between them. Germline CDR1 and CDR2: SGDLS and YYNGEE. Written as DNA, the CDR3 is TGTGCCAGCAGCGCGACAGGTGCTAATGAAAAACTGTTTTTT. Amino acid sequence: CASSATGANEKLFF.

This clone came up a few times. The junction shows a germline mismatch at one end, possibly a read error. The genes are TRBV10-3 and TRBJ1-5; D might be TRBD1 (5 bases). Germline lookup yields CDR1 ENHRY and CDR2 SYGVKD. This CDR3 spans 14 amino acids. The CDR3 sequence is CAISTEGSNQPKHF. The CDR3 DNA reads as TGTGCCATCAGTACGGAGGGGAGCAATCAGCCCAAGCATTTT.

The rearrangement links TRBV7-8 to TRBJ1-2; 12 bases line up with TRBD1. The CDR3 contains 16 residues. Germline V gives CDR1 SGHVS, CDR2 FQNEAQ. V shed 5 bases and J 6 bases; nucleotides not matched to a gene: 10. The CDR3 DNA sequence: TGTGCCAGCAGCGGGACAGGGGGCGCGCTCCAAAATGGCTACACCTTC. Encoded protein: CASSGTGGALQNGYTF.

This clone has a count of ten or more. This chain connects TRBV29-1 to TRBJ2-3; 8 bases line up with TRBD2. V was clipped by 7 bases and J by 5 bases; unmatched bases: 8. The germline CDR1 and CDR2 sequences are SQVTM and ANQGSEA. The CDR3 totals 13 residues. CDR3 in DNA: TGCAGCGCCAGAGCGGGAGTAGGAGATACGCAGTATTTT. This gives the protein CSARAGVGDTQYF.

Ten or more counts support this clone. The chain carries TRBV5-1 and TRBJ1-4; 11 bases are shared with TRBD1. Germline values: CDR1 SGHRS, CDR2 YFSETQ. This CDR3 comprises 16 residues. Germline trimming cut 1 base from V and 8 bases from J; bases unmatched to any gene: 7. The CDR3 nucleotides read TGCGCCAGCAGCTTGCCATTGGGACAGGGGGGAGAAAAACTGTTTTTT. Translation: CASSLPLGQGGEKLFF. The full variable domain, in which reference TRBV5-1 and TRBJ1-4 provide the parts outside the CDR3, is KAGVTQTPRYLIKTRGQQVTLSCSPISGHRSVSWYQQTPGQGLQFLFEYFSETQRNKGNFPGRFSGRQFSNSRSEMNVSTLELGDSALYLCASSLPLGQGGEKLFFGSGTQLSVL.

This clone came up many times. V and J are TRBV7-3 and TRBJ2-3; 7 bases match TRBD1. The germline V gene encodes CDR1 SGHTA and CDR2 FQGTGA. J lost 4 bases, V lost 5 bases, and 6 bases had no gene match. The CDR3 runs to 14 residues. CDR3 in DNA: TGTGCCAGCAGCCGCTCGGGGACAGCAGATACGCAGTATTTT. Translation gives CASSRSGTADTQYF.

This clone is labeled as medium-sized. The chain recombines TRBV12-3 or TRBV12-4 with TRBJ1-6; D is unclear. The CDR3 contains 14 residues. V shed 0 bases and J shed 9 bases, with 9 bases lying between them. CDR3 nucleotide sequence: TGTGCCAGCAGTTTAGCGGATTTGGGTTCACCCCTCCACTTT. The encoded protein is CASSLADLGSPLHF.

This clone was seen repeatedly, ten times or more. V is TRBV5-1 and J is TRBJ2-1, with D possibly being TRBD1 (6 bases). The germline gives CDR1 SGHRS, CDR2 YFSETQ. Trimming stripped 4 bases from V and 1 base from J, with 9 bases between. This CDR3 is built from 14 residues. The CDR3 DNA reads as TGCGCCAGCAGCGCACAGGGATCCTACAATGAGCAGTTCTTC. This sequence encodes CASSAQGSYNEQFF. The entire variable domain, with the rest obtained from reference TRBV5-1 and TRBJ2-1, is as follows: KAGVTQTPRYLIKTRGQQVTLSCSPISGHRSVSWYQQTPGQGLQFLFEYFSETQRNKGNFPGRFSGRQFSNSRSEMNVSTLELGDSALYLCASSAQGSYNEQFFGPGTRLTVL.

This clone was seen at least ten times. V and J are TRBV6-1 and TRBJ1-5, with 8 bases that match TRBD1. Germline V lookup: CDR1 MNHNS, CDR2 SASEGT. The CDR3 length is 15 residues. V shed 6 bases and J 6 bases; nucleotides not matched to a gene: 10. The CDR3 sequence is CASSPADRDVQPQHF. DNA for the CDR3: TGTGCCAGCAGCCCCGCGGACAGGGACGTTCAGCCCCAGCATTTT.

This clone has ten or more counts. The J gene is TRBJ2-5, the V gene TRBV5-1, with D possibly matching TRBD2 (7 bases). CDR3 length: 16 amino acids. From germline, CDR1 is SGHRS and CDR2 YFSETQ. Trimming left V 4 bases short and J 5 bases short, with 21 bases between. This chain's CDR3 is CASSPRGGSSWETQYF. The CDR3 DNA reads as TGCGCCAGCAGCCCTAGGGGGGGATCAAGTTGGGAGACCCAGTACTTC.